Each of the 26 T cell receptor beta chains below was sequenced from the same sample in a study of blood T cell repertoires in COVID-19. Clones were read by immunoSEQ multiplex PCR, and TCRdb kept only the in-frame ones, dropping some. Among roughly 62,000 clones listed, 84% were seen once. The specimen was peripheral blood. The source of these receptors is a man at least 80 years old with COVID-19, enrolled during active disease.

As DNA, the CDR3 is TGTGCCTGGAGTGTATACAGCCTGGGAGCTTTCTTT. Amino acids: CAWSVYSLGAFF. The chain carries TRBV30 and TRBJ1-1; no clear D. V was clipped by 0 bases and J by 10 bases, with 12 bases between them. This CDR3 is 12 amino acids long. Germline V gene lookup returns CDR1 GTSNPN and CDR2 SVGIG (reference sequence).

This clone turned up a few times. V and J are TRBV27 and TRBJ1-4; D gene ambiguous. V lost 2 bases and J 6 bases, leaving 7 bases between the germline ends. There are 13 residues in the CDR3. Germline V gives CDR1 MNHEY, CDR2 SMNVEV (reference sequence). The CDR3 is CASSLNSYEKLFF. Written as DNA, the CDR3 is TGTGCCAGCAGTTTAAACAGCTATGAAAAACTGTTTTTT.

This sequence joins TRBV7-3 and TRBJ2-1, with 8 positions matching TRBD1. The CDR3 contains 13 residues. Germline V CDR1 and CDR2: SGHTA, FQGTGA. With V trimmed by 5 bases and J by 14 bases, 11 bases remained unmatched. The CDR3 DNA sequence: TGTGCCAGCAGCCCCCCCCGGGACAGGCTGAAGTTCTTC. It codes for CASSPPRDRLKFF.

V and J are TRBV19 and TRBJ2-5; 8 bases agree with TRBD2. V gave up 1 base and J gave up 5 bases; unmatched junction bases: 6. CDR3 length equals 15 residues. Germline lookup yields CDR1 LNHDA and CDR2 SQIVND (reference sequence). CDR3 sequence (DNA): TGTGCCAGTAGTATAGGGGGAGCGGGAGACGAGACCCAGTACTTC. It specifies CASSIGGAGDETQYF.

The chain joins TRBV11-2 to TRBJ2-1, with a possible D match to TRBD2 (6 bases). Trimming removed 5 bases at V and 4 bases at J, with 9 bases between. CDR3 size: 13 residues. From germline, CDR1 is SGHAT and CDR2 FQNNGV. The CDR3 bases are TGTGCCAGCAGCCGGGGGATATACAATGAGCAGTTCTTC. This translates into CASSRGIYNEQFF.

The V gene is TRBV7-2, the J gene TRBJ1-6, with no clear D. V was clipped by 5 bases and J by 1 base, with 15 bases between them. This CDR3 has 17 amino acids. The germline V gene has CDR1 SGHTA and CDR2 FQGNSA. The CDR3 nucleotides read TGTGCCAGCAGCCCCCGCCCACCGGGATCCTATAATTCACCCCTCCACTTT. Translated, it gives CASSPRPPGSYNSPLHF.

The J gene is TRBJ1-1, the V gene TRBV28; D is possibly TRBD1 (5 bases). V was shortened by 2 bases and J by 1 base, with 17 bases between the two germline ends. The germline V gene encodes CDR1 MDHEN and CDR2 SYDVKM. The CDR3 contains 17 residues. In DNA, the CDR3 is TGTGCCAGCAGTTTAGACAGAACCACCCTTTCGAACACTGAAGCTTTCTTT. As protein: CASSLDRTTLSNTEAFF. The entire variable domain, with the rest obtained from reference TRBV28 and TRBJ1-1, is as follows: DVKVTQSSRYLVKRTGEKVFLECVQDMDHENMFWYRQDPGLGLRLIYFSYDVKMKEKGDIPEGYSVSREKKERFSLILESASTNQTSMYLCASSLDRTTLSNTEAFFGQGTRLTVV.

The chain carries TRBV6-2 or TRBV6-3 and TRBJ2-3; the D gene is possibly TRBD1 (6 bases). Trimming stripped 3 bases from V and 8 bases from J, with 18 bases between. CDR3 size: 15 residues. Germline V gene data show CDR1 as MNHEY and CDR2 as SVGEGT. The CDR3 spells CASSYFSGVDATQYF. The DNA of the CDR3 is TGTGCCAGCAGTTATTTCTCAGGGGTTGACGCTACGCAGTATTTT.

The CDR3 reads CASSFGLAGETQYF. The CDR3 DNA follows: TGTGCCAGCAGTTTCGGACTAGCAGGGGAGACCCAGTACTTC. The V gene is TRBV27, the J gene TRBJ2-5; 8 positions match TRBD2. The CDR3 totals 14 residues. Per germline, CDR1 MNHEY and CDR2 SMNVEV (reference sequence). Trimming cost V 3 bases and J 5 bases; bases outside gene matches: 5.

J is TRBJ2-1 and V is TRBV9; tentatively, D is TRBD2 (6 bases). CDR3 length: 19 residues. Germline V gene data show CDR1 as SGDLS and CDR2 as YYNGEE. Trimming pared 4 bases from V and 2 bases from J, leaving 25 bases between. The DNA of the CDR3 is TGTGCCAGCAGCTCACCTCACCCAAACCCGGCGGGACCCTACAATGAGCAGTTCTTC. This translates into CASSSPHPNPAGPYNEQFF. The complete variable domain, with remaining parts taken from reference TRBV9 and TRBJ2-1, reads DSGVTQTPKHLITATGQRVTLRCSPRSGDLSVYWYQQSLDQGLQFLIQYYNGEERAKGNILERFSAQQFPDLHSELNLSSLELGDSALYFCASSSPHPNPAGPYNEQFFGPGTRLTVL.

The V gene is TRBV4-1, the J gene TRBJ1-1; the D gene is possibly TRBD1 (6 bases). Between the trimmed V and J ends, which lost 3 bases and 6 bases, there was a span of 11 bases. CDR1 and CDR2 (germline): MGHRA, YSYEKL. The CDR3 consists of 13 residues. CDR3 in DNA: TGCGCCAGCAGCCAGGGGAACAGGGCTGAAGCTTTCTTT. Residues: CASSQGNRAEAFF.

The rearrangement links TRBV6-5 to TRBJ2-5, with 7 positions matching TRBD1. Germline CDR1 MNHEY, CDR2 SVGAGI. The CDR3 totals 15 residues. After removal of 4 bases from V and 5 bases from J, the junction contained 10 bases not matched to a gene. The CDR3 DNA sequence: TGTGCCAGCAGTTCGCCCGGGACAGCAGGGGAGACCCAGTACTTC. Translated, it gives CASSSPGTAGETQYF.

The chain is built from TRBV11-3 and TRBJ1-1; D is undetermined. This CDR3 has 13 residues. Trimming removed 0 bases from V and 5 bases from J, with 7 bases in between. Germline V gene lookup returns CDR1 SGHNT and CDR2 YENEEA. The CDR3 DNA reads TGTGCCAGCAGCTTAGAGGCCGATACTGAAGCTTTCTTT. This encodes CASSLEADTEAFF.

Here the CDR3 reads CASTRGSGGAGGELFF. CDR3 sequence (DNA): TGTGCCAGCACAAGGGGCAGCGGGGGGGCTGGCGGGGAGCTGTTTTTT. The chain couples TRBV2 to TRBJ2-2, with TRBD2 matching over 10 bases. The germline V gene has CDR1 SNHLY and CDR2 FYNNEI. The CDR3 totals 16 residues. V lost 7 bases and J lost 7; bases outside the gene matches: 12.

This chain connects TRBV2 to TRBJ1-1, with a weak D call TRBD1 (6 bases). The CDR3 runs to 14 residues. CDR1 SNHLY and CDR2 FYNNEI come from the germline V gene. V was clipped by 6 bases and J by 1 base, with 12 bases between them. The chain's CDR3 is CASRFRGQNTEAFF. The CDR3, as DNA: TGTGCCAGCAGATTCAGGGGACAGAACACTGAAGCTTTCTTT.

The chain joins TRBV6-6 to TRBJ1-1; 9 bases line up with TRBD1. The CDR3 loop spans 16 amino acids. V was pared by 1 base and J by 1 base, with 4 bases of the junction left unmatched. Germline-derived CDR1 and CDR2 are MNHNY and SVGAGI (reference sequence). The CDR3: CASSYLGDRANTEAFF. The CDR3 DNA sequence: TGTGCCAGCAGTTACTTGGGGGACAGGGCGAACACTGAAGCTTTCTTT.

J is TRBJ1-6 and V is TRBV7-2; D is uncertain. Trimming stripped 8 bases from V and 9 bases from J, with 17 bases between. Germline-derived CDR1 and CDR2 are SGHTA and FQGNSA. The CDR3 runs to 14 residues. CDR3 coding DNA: TGTGCCAGCGGCGGTCCAGTGGGAGGTTCACCCCTCCACTTT. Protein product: CASGGPVGGSPLHF.

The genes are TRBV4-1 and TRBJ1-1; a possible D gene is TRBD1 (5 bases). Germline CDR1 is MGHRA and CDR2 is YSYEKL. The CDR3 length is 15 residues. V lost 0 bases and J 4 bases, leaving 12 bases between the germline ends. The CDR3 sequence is CASSQDPGGTTEAFF. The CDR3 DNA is TGCGCCAGCAGCCAAGATCCCGGAGGGACCACTGAAGCTTTCTTT.

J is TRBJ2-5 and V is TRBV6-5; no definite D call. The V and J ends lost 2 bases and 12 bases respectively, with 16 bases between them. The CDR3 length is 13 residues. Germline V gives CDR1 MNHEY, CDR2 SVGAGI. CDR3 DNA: TGTGCCAGCAGTTACGATAAGTGGGCCGCAGAGTACTTC. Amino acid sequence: CASSYDKWAAEYF.

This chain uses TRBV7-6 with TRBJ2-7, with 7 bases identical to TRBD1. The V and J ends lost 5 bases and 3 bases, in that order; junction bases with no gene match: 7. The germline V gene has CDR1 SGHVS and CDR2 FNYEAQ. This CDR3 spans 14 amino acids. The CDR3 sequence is CASSQATGYYEQYF. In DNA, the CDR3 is TGTGCCAGCAGCCAAGCGACAGGGTACTACGAGCAGTACTTC.

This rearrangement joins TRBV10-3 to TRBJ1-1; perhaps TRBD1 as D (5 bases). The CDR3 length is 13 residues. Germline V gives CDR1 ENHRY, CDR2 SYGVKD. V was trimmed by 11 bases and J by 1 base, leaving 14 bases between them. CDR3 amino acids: CAGKRQGNTEAFF. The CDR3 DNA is TGTGCCGGGAAAAGGCAGGGGAACACTGAAGCTTTCTTT.

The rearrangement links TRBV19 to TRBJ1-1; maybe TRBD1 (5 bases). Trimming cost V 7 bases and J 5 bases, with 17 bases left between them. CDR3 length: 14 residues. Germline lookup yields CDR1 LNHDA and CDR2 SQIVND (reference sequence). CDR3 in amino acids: CASIKSGFSTEAFF. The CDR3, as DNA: TGTGCCAGTATAAAATCAGGGTTCTCGACTGAAGCTTTCTTT.

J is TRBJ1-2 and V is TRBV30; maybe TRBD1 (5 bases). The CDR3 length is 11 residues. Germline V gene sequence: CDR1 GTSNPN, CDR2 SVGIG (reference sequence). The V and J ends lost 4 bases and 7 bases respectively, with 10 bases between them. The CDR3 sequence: CAWNTGGGYTF. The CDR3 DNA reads TGTGCCTGGAATACGGGGGGTGGCTACACCTTC.

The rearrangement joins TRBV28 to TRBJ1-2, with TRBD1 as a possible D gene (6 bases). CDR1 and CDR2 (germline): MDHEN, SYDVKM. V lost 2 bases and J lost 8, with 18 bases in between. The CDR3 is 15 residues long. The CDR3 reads CASSLVSGGLGGYTF. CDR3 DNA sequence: TGTGCCAGCAGTTTAGTGAGCGGGGGGCTGGGAGGCTACACCTTC.

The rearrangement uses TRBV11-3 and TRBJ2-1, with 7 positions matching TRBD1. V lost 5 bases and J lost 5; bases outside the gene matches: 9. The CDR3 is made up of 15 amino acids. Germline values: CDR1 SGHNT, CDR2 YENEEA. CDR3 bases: TGTGCCAGCAGCGACCGGGACAGTGGGAACAATGAGCAGTTCTTC. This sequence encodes CASSDRDSGNNEQFF.

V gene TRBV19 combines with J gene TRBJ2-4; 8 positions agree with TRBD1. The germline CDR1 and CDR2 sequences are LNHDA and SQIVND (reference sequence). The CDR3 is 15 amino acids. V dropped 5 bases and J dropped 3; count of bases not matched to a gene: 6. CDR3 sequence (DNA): TGTGCCAGTAGTGATCAACAGGGGGGCAAAAACATTCAGTACTTC. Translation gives CASSDQQGGKNIQYF.